This TCR beta chain comes out of a study of blood T cells in healthy people across ages. Study observations and caveats: While age rose, TCR beta diversity per million T cells dropped in a roughly linear way.

Between the trimmed V and J ends, which lost 3 bases and 7 bases, there was a span of 19 bases. The CDR3 length is 14 residues. Germline V gene lookup returns CDR1 DFQATT and CDR2 SNEGSKA (reference sequence). The authors ran a second PCR of roughly 7 to 11 cycles using a sample-barcoded 5' primer and a J-beta primer mix. TCRdb re-analysed the 5' RACE reads in MiXCR, keeping a single row per CDR3 protein. The sample contains approximately 880,000 distinct CDR3 sequences, about 48% of which appear only once. This clonotype was detected once. As yet, its antigen is unknown. This chain uses TRBV20-1 with TRBJ2-7, with D maybe TRBD2 (5 bases). Sequencing used blood. The clonotype originates from a man aged 30 to 39 in good health. The CDR3 region has the DNA TGCAGTGCTAGTAGCGTCGGGGTCCTGGATGAGCAGTACTTC. It specifies CSASSVGVLDEQYF.